Each of the 18 T cell receptor beta chains below was sequenced from the same sample in a study of identical twins (TCRdb year 2016). Libraries were constructed by 5' RACE. Sequencing was performed on an Illumina HiSeq 2000. The public reads were quality trimmed at Q25 with fastp and then assembled into clones with MiXCR by TCRdb, keeping productive beta chains. Entries that share a CDR3 protein sequence are merged under the most common genes and DNA. Within this sample are approximately 700,000 distinct CDR3 sequences, with around a sixth of them counted one time only. Together, the top ten hold around 13% of the sample. These same data were also listed under a study on T cells expressing NK-cell markers.

Specimen: PBMCs. These TCRs come from a woman aged 18-29 years in good health.

In this sample, this clonotype turned up a few times. The rearrangement uses TRBV5-1 and TRBJ1-5, with a weak D call TRBD1 (6 bases). Trimming took 2 bases from V and 6 from J, leaving 12 bases between them. Germline CDR1 reads SGHRS; CDR2 reads YFSETQ. CDR3 length equals 14 residues. CDR3 amino acids: CASSLNGGVQPQHF. The CDR3 DNA sequence: TGCGCCAGCAGCTTAAACGGGGGCGTTCAGCCCCAGCATTTT.

V and J are TRBV7-2 and TRBJ2-1, with D perhaps matching TRBD1 (6 bases). CDR3 length equals 15 residues. Per the germline V gene, CDR1 is SGHTA and CDR2 is FQGNSA. The ends were cut back, 5 bases at V and 2 bases at J, with 13 bases in the middle. The CDR3 here is CASSPLTGTYNEQFF. CDR3 coding DNA: TGTGCCAGCAGCCCCCTGACAGGAACCTACAATGAGCAGTTCTTC.

This sequence joins TRBV5-1 and TRBJ2-3; the D gene is possibly TRBD2 (5 bases). With 5 bases removed from V and 0 bases from J, the gap between germline ends came to 13 bases. This CDR3 region has 15 residues. CDR1 is SGHRS, CDR2 YFSETQ, per germline. As DNA, the CDR3 is TGCGCCAGCAGGCGGGTGGTCGAAAGCACAGATACGCAGTATTTT. Encoded protein: CASRRVVESTDTQYF.

This clonotype was seen a few times. The V gene is TRBV9, the J gene TRBJ2-1; D gene uncertain. This CDR3 has 14 residues. In germline, CDR1 is SGDLS, CDR2 YYNGEE. V gave up 5 bases and J gave up 0 bases, with 9 bases separating them. The CDR3 spells CASRMLSSYNEQFF. The CDR3 bases are TGTGCCAGCAGAATGCTTAGCTCCTACAATGAGCAGTTCTTC.

The V and J genes are TRBV5-1 and TRBJ2-3; D is possibly TRBD2 (5 bases). Germline-derived CDR1 and CDR2 are SGHRS and YFSETQ. V lost 1 base and J 0 bases, leaving 9 bases between the germline ends. This CDR3 comprises 15 residues. CDR3 DNA sequence: TGCGCCAGCAGCTTGCACGGGATGAGCACAGATACGCAGTATTTT. Translation gives CASSLHGMSTDTQYF.

The J gene is TRBJ2-1, the V gene TRBV20-1, with D perhaps TRBD1 (5 bases). V gave up 1 base and J gave up 8 bases, with 18 bases separating them. The CDR3 is 15 residues long. Germline loops: CDR1 DFQATT, CDR2 SNEGSKA (reference sequence). CDR3 nucleotides: TGCAGTGCTAGAGGGATGCTGGCTAGGGGTGATGAGCAGTTCTTC. Protein product: CSARGMLARGDEQFF.

V is TRBV7-2 and J is TRBJ2-1, with D perhaps TRBD2 (5 bases). Germline V gives CDR1 SGHTA, CDR2 FQGNSA. The CDR3 is 14 residues long. The V gene lost 2 bases and the J gene lost 5 bases, with 10 bases spanning the gap. The CDR3 DNA reads as TGTGCCAGCAGCTTATTCGGGGTGGACAATGAGCAGTTCTTC. The encoded protein is CASSLFGVDNEQFF.

This clonotype was seen a few times. The V and J genes are TRBV6-1 and TRBJ1-5, with a weak D call TRBD1 (6 bases). Between the trimmed V and J ends, which lost 7 bases and 4 bases, there was a span of 8 bases. Germline V gene lookup returns CDR1 MNHNS and CDR2 SASEGT. CDR3 length: 12 amino acids. The CDR3 region is CASNRVNQPQHF. The CDR3 coding sequence is TGTGCCAGCAACAGGGTAAATCAGCCCCAGCATTTT.

This clonotype was picked up a small number of times. The rearrangement links TRBV13 to TRBJ2-1; D gene ambiguous. The CDR3 has 12 residues. CDR1 is PRHDT and CDR2 is FYEKMQ in the germline V gene (reference sequence). The V end lost 3 bases, the J end lost 8 bases, and 8 bases lay between the germline ends. CDR3: CASSFTPDEQFF. For the CDR3, the DNA is TGTGCCAGCAGCTTCACCCCAGATGAGCAGTTCTTC. The complete variable domain, with remaining parts taken from reference TRBV13 and TRBJ2-1, reads AAGVIQSPRHLIKEKRETATLKCYPIPRHDTVYWYQQGPGQDPQFLISFYEKMQSDKGSIPDRFSAQQFSDYHSELNMSSLELGDSALYFCASSFTPDEQFFGPGTRLTVL.

This CDR3 is CSVGGLYEQYF. CDR3 DNA sequence: TGCAGCGTTGGTGGATTGTACGAGCAGTACTTC. The chain links TRBV29-1 to TRBJ2-7; D remains ambiguous. Germline V lookup: CDR1 SQVTM, CDR2 ANQGSEA. The CDR3 runs 11 residues. Trimming took 4 bases from V and 4 from J, leaving 8 bases between them.

This clonotype was found a few times. This chain links TRBV3-1 with TRBJ2-1; 10 bases line up with TRBD2. The ends lost 4 bases at V and 8 bases at J; junction bases unmatched: 14. The CDR3 is 17 amino acids. CDR1 is LGHDT and CDR2 is YNNKEL in the germline V gene (reference sequence). The CDR3 nucleotides are TGTGCCAGCAGCCGGGAGGGACTAGCGCCGGTGACAGATGAGCAGTTCTTC. It specifies CASSREGLAPVTDEQFF.

V is TRBV5-1 and J is TRBJ2-3; 10 bases match TRBD2. The germline gives CDR1 SGHRS, CDR2 YFSETQ. This CDR3 contains 16 residues. V dropped 0 bases and J dropped 6; count of bases not matched to a gene: 7. Here the CDR3 reads CASSLVGLAAKDTQYF. CDR3 nucleotides: TGCGCCAGCAGCTTGGTAGGACTAGCGGCGAAGGATACGCAGTATTTT.

This clonotype occurred a few times. V is TRBV9 and J is TRBJ1-1; no firm D call. The germline V gene has CDR1 SGDLS and CDR2 YYNGEE. V shed 4 bases and J shed 0 bases, with 7 bases lying between them. The CDR3 is 13 amino acids. CDR3 in amino acids: CASSHGMNTEAFF. In DNA form, the CDR3 reads TGTGCCAGCAGCCATGGCATGAACACTGAAGCTTTCTTT.

The chain carries TRBV10-1 and TRBJ2-2; no clear D gene. Germline V lookup: CDR1 WNHNN, CDR2 SYGVQD (reference sequence). The V gene lost 3 bases and the J gene lost 5 bases, with 7 bases spanning the gap. The CDR3 contains 13 residues. CDR3: CASSDWDTGELFF. DNA of the CDR3: TGCGCCAGCAGTGATTGGGATACCGGGGAGCTGTTTTTT.

The chain's CDR3 is CSASVGAFDGYTF. Written as DNA, the CDR3 is TGCAGTGCTAGCGTGGGGGCTTTCGATGGCTACACCTTC. The chain couples TRBV20-1 to TRBJ1-2, with D tentatively TRBD1 (6 bases). CDR3 size: 13 residues. CDR1 and CDR2 (germline): DFQATT, SNEGSKA (reference sequence). The V gene lost 3 bases and the J gene lost 6 bases, with 14 bases spanning the gap.

This clonotype was detected a few times. The chain carries TRBV7-2 and TRBJ1-5, with 7 bases identical to TRBD1. CDR1 and CDR2 from the germline V gene are SGHTA and FQGNSA. The CDR3 totals 15 residues. J gave up 2 bases and V 5 bases, and 6 bases lay outside the gene matches. As DNA, the CDR3 is TGTGCCAGCAGCACCCGACAGGGAGGCAATCAGCCCCAGCATTTT. It codes for CASSTRQGGNQPQHF.

The V gene is TRBV7-2, the J gene TRBJ1-1; D gene ambiguous. The CDR3 has 15 amino acids. Germline loops: CDR1 SGHTA, CDR2 FQGNSA. V gave up 1 base and J gave up 7 bases, with 16 bases separating them. The CDR3 reads CASSLVDSWAREAFF. CDR3 DNA sequence: TGTGCCAGCAGCTTAGTAGACTCCTGGGCACGTGAAGCTTTCTTT.

For the CDR3, the DNA is TGTGCCAGCAGTCATACACCCCCGGGACACAATGAGCAGTTCTTC. Its translation: CASSHTPPGHNEQFF. The chain couples TRBV12-3 or TRBV12-4 to TRBJ2-1, with D tentatively TRBD1 or TRBD2 (5 bases each). Trimming pared 5 bases from V and 5 bases from J, leaving 16 bases between. The CDR3 runs 15 residues.